This T cell receptor beta chain derives from a study of CD8+ T cells in alopecia areata. Whole-study findings and limits: Tofacitinib significantly lowered scalp clonality and expanded CD8+ clones among the top 100. Sharing of TCR sequences between patients (possibly for HLA-related reasons) was less clear than in mice. In lesional scalp, particularly from alopecia totalis/universalis, clonality was higher than in normal scalp.

Regarding this clone: Its antigen remains unidentified.

CDR3 size: 14 residues. Trimming removed 3 bases from V and 2 bases from J, with 9 bases in between. CDR1 is SGHTA, CDR2 FQGNSA, per germline. RNA was isolated and reverse transcribed to cDNA, the sequencing template. Profiling relied on immunoSEQ multiplex PCR, and the TCRdb table lists in-frame clones only, not all of them. In the table there are some 200,000 clones, around 57% of which are singletons. Indicated treatment: oral pan-JAK inhibitor, 5-10 mg twice daily. PBMCs were stained for CD3, CD4 and CD8, and CD4+ and CD8+ T cells were sorted. The chain recombines TRBV7-2 with TRBJ2-3; weak D call: TRBD2 (5 bases). Specimen: CD4+ T cells sorted from blood, collected at week 4, from a patient treated with tofacitinib. This TCR was recovered from a human donor with alopecia areata. DNA of the CDR3: TGTGCCAGCAGCTTTGGACTTCACACAGATACGCAGTATTTT. Amino acid sequence: CASSFGLHTDTQYF.